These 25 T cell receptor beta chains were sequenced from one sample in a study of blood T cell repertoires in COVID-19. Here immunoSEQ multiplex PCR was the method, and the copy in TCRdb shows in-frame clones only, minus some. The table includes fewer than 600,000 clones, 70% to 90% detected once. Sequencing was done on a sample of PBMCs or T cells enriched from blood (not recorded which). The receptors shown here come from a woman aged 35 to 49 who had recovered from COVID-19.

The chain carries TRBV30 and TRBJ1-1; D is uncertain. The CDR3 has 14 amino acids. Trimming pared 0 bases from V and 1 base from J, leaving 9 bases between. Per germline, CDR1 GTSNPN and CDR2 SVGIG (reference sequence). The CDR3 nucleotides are TGTGCCTGGAGTGTAGATAGTGGGAACACTGAAGCTTTCTTT. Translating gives CAWSVDSGNTEAFF.

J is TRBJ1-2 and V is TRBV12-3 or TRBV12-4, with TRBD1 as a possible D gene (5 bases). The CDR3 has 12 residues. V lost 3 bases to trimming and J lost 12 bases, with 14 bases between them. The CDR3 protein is CASSLGPERDTF. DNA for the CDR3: TGTGCCAGCAGTTTGGGACCGGAGCGGGACACCTTC.

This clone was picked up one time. This CDR3 is CASREGVGTEAFF. CDR3 DNA: TGCGCCAGCAGGGAAGGGGTAGGGACTGAAGCTTTCTTT. This chain connects TRBV5-1 to TRBJ1-1, with D tentatively TRBD1 (5 bases). The ends were cut back, 5 bases at V and 5 bases at J, with 13 bases in the middle. Germline CDR1 is SGHRS and CDR2 is YFSETQ. CDR3 length: 13 amino acids.

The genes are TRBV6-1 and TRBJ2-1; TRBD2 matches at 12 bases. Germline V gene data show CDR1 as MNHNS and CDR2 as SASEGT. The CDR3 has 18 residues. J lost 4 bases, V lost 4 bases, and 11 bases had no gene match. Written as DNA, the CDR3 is TGTGCCAGCAGTGGAGTAACCGGGACTAGCGGGCCTTACAATGAGCAGTTCTTC. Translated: CASSGVTGTSGPYNEQFF.

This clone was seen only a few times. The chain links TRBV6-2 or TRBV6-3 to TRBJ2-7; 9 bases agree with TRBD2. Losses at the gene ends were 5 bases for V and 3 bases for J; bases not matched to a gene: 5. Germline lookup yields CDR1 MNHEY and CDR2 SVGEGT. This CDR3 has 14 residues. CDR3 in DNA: TGTGCCAGCAGTCGGCTAGCGGGGATCTACGAGCAGTACTTC. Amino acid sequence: CASSRLAGIYEQYF.

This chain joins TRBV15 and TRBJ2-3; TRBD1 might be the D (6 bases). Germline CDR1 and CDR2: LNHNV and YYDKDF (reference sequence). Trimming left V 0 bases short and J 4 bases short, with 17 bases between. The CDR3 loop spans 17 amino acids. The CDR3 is CATSRDFGQSGSDTQYF. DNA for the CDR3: TGTGCCACCAGCAGAGATTTCGGACAGAGCGGTTCAGATACGCAGTATTTT.

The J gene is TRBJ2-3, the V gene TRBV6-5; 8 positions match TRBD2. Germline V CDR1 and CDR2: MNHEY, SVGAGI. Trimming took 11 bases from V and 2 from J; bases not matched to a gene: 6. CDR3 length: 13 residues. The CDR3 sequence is CACAGGFTDTQYF. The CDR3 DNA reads TGTGCCTGTGCGGGAGGTTTCACAGATACGCAGTATTTT.

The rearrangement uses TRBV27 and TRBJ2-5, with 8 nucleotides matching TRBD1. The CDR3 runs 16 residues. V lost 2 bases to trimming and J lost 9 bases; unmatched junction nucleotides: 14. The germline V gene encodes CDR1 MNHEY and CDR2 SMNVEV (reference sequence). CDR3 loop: CASSLGYGQGKTAQYF. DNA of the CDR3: TGTGCCAGCAGTTTAGGGTACGGACAGGGCAAAACGGCCCAGTACTTC.

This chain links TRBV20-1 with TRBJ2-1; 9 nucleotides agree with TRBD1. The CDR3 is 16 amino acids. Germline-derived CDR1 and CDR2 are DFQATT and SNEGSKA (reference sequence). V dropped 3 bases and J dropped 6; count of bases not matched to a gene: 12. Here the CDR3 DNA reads TGCAGTGCTAGTGACATACAGGGGGCTCGGGGCAATGAGCAGTTCTTC. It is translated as CSASDIQGARGNEQFF.

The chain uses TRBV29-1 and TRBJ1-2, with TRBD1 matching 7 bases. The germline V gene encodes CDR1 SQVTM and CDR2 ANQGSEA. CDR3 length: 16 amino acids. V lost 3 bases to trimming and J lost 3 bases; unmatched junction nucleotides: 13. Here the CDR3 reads CSVDRQGDVRDYGYTF. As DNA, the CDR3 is TGCAGCGTTGATCGACAGGGTGATGTTCGGGACTATGGCTACACCTTC.

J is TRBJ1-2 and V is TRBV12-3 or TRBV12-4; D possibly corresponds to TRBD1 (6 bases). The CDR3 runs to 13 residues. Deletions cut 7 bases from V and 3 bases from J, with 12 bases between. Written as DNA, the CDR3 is TGTGCCAGCACCCTACACAGGGACTATGGCTACACCTTC. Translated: CASTLHRDYGYTF.

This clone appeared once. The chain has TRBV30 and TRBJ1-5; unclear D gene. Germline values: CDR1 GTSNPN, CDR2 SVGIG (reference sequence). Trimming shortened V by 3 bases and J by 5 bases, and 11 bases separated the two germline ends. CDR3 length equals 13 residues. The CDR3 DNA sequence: TGTGCCTGGAGCCGGGAAATAGATCAGCCCCAGCATTTT. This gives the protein CAWSREIDQPQHF.

DNA for the CDR3: TGTGCCAGCACCCGTAACAGGGATGGCTACACCTTC. Amino acids: CASTRNRDGYTF. The chain joins TRBV12-3 or TRBV12-4 to TRBJ1-2, with a tentative D call TRBD1 (6 bases). The ends were cut back, 7 bases at V and 6 bases at J, with 12 bases in the middle. The CDR3 sequence is 12 residues long.

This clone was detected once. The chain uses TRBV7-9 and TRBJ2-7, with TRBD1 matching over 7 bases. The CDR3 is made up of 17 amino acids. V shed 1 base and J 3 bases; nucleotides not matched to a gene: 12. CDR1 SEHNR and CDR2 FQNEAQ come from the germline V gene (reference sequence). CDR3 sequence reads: CASSLVSFGTALYEQYF. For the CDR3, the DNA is TGTGCCAGCAGCTTAGTATCGTTCGGGACAGCACTCTACGAGCAGTACTTC.

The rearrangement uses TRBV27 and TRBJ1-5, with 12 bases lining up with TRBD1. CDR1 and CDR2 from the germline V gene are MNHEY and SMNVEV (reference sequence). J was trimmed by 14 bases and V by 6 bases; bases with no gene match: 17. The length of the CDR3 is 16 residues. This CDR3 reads CASRLLAPGQGAIEHF. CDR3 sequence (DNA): TGTGCCAGCAGACTATTGGCTCCGGGACAGGGGGCAATCGAGCATTTT.

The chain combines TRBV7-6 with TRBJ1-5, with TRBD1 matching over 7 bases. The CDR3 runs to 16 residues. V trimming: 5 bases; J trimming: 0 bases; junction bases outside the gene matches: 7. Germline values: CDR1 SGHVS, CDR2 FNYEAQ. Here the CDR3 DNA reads TGTGCCAGCAGCACGGGACAGCCGTATAGCAATCAGCCCCAGCATTTT. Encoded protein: CASSTGQPYSNQPQHF.

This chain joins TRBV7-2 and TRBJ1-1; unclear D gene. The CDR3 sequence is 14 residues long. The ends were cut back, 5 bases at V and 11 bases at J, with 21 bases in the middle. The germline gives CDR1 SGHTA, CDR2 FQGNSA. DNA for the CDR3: TGTGCCAGCAGCCCCGGAGGGTCGGAATCCGCCGCTTTCTTT. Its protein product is CASSPGGSESAAFF.

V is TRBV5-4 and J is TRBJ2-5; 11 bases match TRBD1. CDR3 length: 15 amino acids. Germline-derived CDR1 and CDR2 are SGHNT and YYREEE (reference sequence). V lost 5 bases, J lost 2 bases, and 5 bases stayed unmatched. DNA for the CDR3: TGTGCCAGCAGGGCGGACAGGGGGCCTCAAGAGACCCAGTACTTC. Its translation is CASRADRGPQETQYF. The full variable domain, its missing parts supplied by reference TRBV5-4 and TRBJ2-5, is ETGVTQSPTHLIKTRGQQVTLRCSSQSGHNTVSWYQQALGQGPQFIFQYYREEENGRGNFPPRFSGLQFPNYSSELNVNALELDDSALYLCASRADRGPQETQYFGPGTRLLVL.

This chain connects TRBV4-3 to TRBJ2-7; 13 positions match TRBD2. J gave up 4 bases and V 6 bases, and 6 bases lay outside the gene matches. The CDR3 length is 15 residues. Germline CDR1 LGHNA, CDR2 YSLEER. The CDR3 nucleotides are TGCGCCAGCAGTCGTGGACTAGCGGGAGTGTACGAGCAGTACTTC. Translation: CASSRGLAGVYEQYF.

The CDR3 loop is CASSLKLGARGYTF. The CDR3 bases are TGTGCCAGCAGTTTAAAGTTGGGGGCCAGGGGCTACACCTTC. The chain carries TRBV27 and TRBJ1-2, with D maybe TRBD1 (6 bases). The CDR3 is 14 residues long. Germline V gene data show CDR1 as MNHEY and CDR2 as SMNVEV (reference sequence). Trimming pared 2 bases from V and 8 bases from J, leaving 15 bases between.

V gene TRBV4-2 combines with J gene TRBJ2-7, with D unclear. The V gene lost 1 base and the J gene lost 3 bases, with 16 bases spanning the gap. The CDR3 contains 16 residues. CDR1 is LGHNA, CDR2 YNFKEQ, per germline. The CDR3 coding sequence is TGTGCCAGCAGCCAAGGTCCAACGGGTGGCATCTACGAGCAGTACTTC. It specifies CASSQGPTGGIYEQYF.

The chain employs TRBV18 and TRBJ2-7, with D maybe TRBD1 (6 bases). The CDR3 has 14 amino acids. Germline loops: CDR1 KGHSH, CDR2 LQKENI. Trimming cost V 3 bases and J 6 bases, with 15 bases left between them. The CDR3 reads CASSPTGTTSEQYF. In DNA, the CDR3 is TGTGCCAGCTCACCCACCGGGACAACCTCCGAGCAGTACTTC.

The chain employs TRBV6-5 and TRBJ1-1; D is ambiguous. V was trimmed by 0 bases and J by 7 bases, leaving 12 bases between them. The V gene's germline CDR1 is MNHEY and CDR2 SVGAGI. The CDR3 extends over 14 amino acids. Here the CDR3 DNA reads TGTGCCAGCAGTTACTCGAATGGCGGCCTTGAAGCTTTCTTT. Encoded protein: CASSYSNGGLEAFF.

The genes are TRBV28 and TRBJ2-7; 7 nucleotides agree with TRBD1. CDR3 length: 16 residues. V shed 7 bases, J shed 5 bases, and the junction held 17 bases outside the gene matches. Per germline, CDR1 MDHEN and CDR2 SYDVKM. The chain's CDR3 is CASNYPTDREQNEQYF. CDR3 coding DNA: TGTGCCAGCAATTACCCCACCGACAGGGAACAGAACGAGCAGTACTTC.

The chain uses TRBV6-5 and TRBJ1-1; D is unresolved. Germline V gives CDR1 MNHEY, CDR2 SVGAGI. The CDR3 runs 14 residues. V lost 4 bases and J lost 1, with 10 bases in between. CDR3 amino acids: CASSSPAGNTEAFF. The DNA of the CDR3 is TGTGCCAGCAGTTCACCGGCAGGGAACACTGAAGCTTTCTTT.